This T cell receptor (beta chain) was identified during a study of CXCR3-negative and CXCR3-positive naive CD8 T cells (dated by TCRdb to the late 2010s). For the study in its entirety: In total, about 135 million TRB reads were obtained, or roughly 1.5 +/- 0.3 million reads per library. Diversity and physicochemical repertoire analyses covered roughly ten donors pooled from two independent experiments. TRBV-TRBJ cluster analysis included naive subsets from roughly 5 donors and memory cells from 3 donors. General study outcomes and caveats: Both naive subsets had comparably high repertoire diversity, while memory CD8+ T cells had much lower repertoire diversity. Surface CD5, linked to self-reactivity in mice, was comparable between naive subsets; TCR interaction strength was therefore also inferred from TRB CDR3 physicochemical properties. TRB CDR3s from CXCR3-positive naive cells showed higher hydrophobicity (lower Kidera factor 4), lower energy, and higher strength and volume indices than CXCR3-negative naive cells. Freshly isolated PBMCs were used for most assays because CXCR3 expression went down partially after cryopreservation. Similar TRBV-TRBJ usage was shown by naive CXCR3-negative and CXCR3-positive cells from the same donor, whereas distinct patterns were shown by memory cells.

Data came from a NextSeq 550. The Human TCR Profiling Kit (MiLaboratory) was used to make UMI-labeled 5' RACE TRB cDNA libraries. cDNA synthesis used the entire amount of extracted RNA, and PCR amplification then used the entire amount of cDNA produced. Libraries were prepared in parallel using an identical number of PCR cycles. On the authors' methods: MIGEC and MiXCR extracted about 54,000 +/- 9,700 unique UMI-labeled TRB cDNA molecules per library, requiring at least two reads per UMI. On average, each library contained approximately 40,000 +/- 10,000 functional in-frame TRB CDR3 nucleotide clonotypes without stop codons. After downsampling to 5000 UMI-labeled TRB molecules per sample, diversity metrics, including normalized Shannon-Wiener and Chao1, were computed in VDJtools. VDJtools computed clonotype-size-weighted physicochemical properties of the central five CDR3 residues: interaction energy, strength, volume and Kidera factor 4. The reads were reprocessed in TCRdb, with one entry per CDR3 protein sequence and no accompanying DNA. It is TCRdb's table, rather than the study itself, that gives the V and J calls and clone size. The sample table gives 100,000 or so distinct CDR3 sequences. The ten largest clones represent roughly 0.35% of the sample.

Each CD8+ T cell subset was flow-sorted in triplicate, with approximately 300,000 cells per subset placed directly into RLT lysis buffer. To exclude memory contaminants, naive CD8+ T cells were stringently defined as CD45RO-CCR7+CD27+CD95-. Using standard density gradient centrifugation, peripheral blood mononuclear cells were isolated from buffy coats. Naive CXCR3-negative and CXCR3-positive CD8+ T cells were flow-sorted on a FACSAria III. Total RNA was extracted from sorted cells with an RNeasy Mini Kit. Remarks on this clonotype: Its specific antigen is unknown.

The CDR3 runs 11 amino acids, cysteine and phenylalanine included. No DNA sequence was recorded. Sequenced material: naive CXCR3+ CD8+ T cells from blood. The intended sense of this specimen's cell subset or site label: CD45RO-CCR7+CD27+CD95- naive CD8+ T cells expressing CXCR3 (TNR3+). The receptor's source is a human donor in good health. Some clones in this sample may be carry-over from other donors' samples. Here the chain combines TRBV12-3 or TRBV12-4 and TRBJ1-1; TCRdb picks TRBD1, but there is no DNA to check that call. The CDR3 loop reads CSTGPNTEAFF.